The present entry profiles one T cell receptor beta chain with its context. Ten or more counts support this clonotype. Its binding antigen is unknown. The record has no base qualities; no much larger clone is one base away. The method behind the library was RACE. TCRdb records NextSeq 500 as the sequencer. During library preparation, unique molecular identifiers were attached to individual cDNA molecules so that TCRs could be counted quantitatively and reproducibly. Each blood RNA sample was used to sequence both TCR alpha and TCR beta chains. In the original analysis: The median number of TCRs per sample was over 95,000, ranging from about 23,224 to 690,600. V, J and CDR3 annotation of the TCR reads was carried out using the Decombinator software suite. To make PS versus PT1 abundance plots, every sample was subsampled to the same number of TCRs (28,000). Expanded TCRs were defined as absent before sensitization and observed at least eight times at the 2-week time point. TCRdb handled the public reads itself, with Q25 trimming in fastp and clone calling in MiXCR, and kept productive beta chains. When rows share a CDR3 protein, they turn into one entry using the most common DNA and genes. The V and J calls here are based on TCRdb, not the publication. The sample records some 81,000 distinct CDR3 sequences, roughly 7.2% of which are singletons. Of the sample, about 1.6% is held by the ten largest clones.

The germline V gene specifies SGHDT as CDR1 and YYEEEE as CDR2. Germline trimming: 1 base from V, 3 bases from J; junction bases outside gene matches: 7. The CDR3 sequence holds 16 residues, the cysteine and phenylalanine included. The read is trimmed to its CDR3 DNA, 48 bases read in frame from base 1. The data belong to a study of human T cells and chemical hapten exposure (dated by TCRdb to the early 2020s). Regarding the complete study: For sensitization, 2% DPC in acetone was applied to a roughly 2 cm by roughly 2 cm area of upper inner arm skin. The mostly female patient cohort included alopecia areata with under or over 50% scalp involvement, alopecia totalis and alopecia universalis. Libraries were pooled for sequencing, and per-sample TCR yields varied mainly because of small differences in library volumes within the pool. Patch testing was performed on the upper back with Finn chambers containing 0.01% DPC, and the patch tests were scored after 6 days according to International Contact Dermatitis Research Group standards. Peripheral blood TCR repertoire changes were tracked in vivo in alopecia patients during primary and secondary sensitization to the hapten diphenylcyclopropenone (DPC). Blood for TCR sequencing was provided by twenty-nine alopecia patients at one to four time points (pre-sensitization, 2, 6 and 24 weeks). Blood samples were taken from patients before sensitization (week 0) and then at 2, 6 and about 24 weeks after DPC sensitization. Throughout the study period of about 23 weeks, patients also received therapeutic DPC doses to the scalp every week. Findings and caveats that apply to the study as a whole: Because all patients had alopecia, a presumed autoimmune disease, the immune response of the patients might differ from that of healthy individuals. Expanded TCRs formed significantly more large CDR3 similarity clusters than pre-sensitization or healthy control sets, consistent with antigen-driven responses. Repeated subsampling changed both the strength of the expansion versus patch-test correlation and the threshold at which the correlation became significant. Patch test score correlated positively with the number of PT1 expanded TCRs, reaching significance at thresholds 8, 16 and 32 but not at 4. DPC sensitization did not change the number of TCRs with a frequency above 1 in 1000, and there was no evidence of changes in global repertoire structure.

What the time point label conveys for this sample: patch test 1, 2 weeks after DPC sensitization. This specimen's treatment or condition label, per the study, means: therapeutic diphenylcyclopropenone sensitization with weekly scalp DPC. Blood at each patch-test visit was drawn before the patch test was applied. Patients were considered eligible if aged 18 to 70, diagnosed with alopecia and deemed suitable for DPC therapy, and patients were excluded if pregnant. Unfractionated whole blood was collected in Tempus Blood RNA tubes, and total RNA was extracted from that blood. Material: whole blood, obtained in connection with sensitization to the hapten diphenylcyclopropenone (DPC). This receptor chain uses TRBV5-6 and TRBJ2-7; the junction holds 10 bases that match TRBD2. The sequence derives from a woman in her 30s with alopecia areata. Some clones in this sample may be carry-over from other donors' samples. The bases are TGTGCCAGCAGCTTGAATTGGACTAGCGGTTACTACGAGCAGTACTTC. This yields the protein CASSLNWTSGYYEQYF.